Each of the 5 T cell receptor beta chains below was sequenced from the same sample in a study of regulatory T cells in long-lasting Graves disease. Researchers made TCR beta libraries by using iRepertoire HTBI primers and running Arm-PCR on CDR3 regions. TCRdb redid the calling of the multiplex PCR reads with MiXCR, one entry per CDR3 protein. The repertoire holds approximately 400,000 distinct CDR3 sequences, with roughly a quarter as singletons. Time point reported: persistent/refractory GD, antithyroid drugs over 5 years with positive TRAb. After RNA was extracted from PBMCs, the TCR library was made from it. Material: peripheral blood mononuclear cells (PBMCs), obtained when the disease was refractory, from a patient treated with antithyroid drugs. All receptors come from a female donor with Graves disease.

The chain recombines TRBV5-4 with TRBJ2-1; a possible D gene is TRBD1 (5 bases). The length of the CDR3 is 14 residues. The germline V gene encodes CDR1 SGHNT and CDR2 YYREEE (reference sequence). Trimming took off 4 bases at V and 1 base at J, with 9 bases between the two ends. The CDR3 coding sequence is TGTGCCAGCAGCGAAGGACAATCCTACAATGAGCAGTTCTTC. Its translation: CASSEGQSYNEQFF.

The chain carries TRBV11-2 and TRBJ2-5, with 7 nucleotides matching TRBD1. CDR1 and CDR2 from the germline V gene are SGHAT and FQNNGV. The CDR3 is made up of 12 amino acids. Trimming removed 5 bases from V and 7 bases from J; junction bases left unmatched: 4. CDR3 in amino acids: CASSRPGGTQYF. The CDR3 DNA reads as TGTGCCAGCAGCAGACCAGGGGGGACCCAGTACTTC.

The chain joins TRBV2 to TRBJ1-2; TRBD1 matches at 8 bases. The germline gives CDR1 SNHLY, CDR2 FYNNEI. The CDR3 contains 14 residues. J lost 4 bases, V lost 7 bases, and 8 bases had no gene match. The CDR3 DNA follows: TGTGCCAGCAATACGCAGGGGGCAGGCTATGGCTACACCTTC. Its translation is CASNTQGAGYGYTF.

This clonotype has just a few counts. The chain has TRBV20-1 and TRBJ2-7; possibly TRBD1 for D (11 bases). Trimming removed 2 bases from V and 4 bases from J, with 42 bases in between. The CDR3 totals 23 residues. Germline CDR1 and CDR2: DFQATT and SNEGSKA (reference sequence). CDR3 amino acids: CSARPGLGQGALGASGSMYEQYF. The CDR3 DNA is TGCAGTGCTAGACCGGGTCTAGGACAGGGGGCATTGGGTGCTAGCGGGAGCATGTACGAGCAGTACTTC.

This clonotype turned up a few times. J is TRBJ2-7 and V is TRBV7-2; 9 bases agree with TRBD2. The V gene end was trimmed by 1 base and the J gene end by 1 base; junction bases not matched to a gene: 11. Germline loops: CDR1 SGHTA, CDR2 FQGNSA. This CDR3 has 18 amino acids. The CDR3 is CASSLGVGSGSISYEQYF. The CDR3 region has the DNA TGTGCCAGCAGCTTAGGGGTGGGTAGCGGGAGTATTTCCTACGAGCAGTACTTC.